These 14 T cell receptor beta chains came from one sample sequenced in a study of T cell repertoires in cytomegalovirus infection. TCRdb called the reads again in MiXCR, with one record for every CDR3 protein. Altogether more than 85,000 distinct CDR3 sequences are present, roughly 30% being singletons, with the ten largest covering around 80%. These receptors' targets are unknown. Material: CD8+ T cells from cultured PBMCs, obtained from culture after CMV antigen stimulation. The receptors shown here come from a human donor in good health (CMV status not recorded). Some clones in this sample may be carry-over from other donors' samples.

The rearrangement joins TRBV6-5 to TRBJ2-2; maybe TRBD1 (6 bases). Trimming took off 4 bases at V and 8 bases at J, with 8 bases between the two ends. In germline, CDR1 is MNHEY, CDR2 SVGAGI. The CDR3 is 12 residues long. CDR3 loop: CASSSDRGELFF. The CDR3 region has the DNA TGTGCCAGCAGTTCGGACAGAGGGGAGCTGTTTTTT.

This chain connects TRBV6-6 to TRBJ2-3, with D perhaps TRBD1 or TRBD2 (6 bases each). CDR3 length: 12 residues. Germline V gene sequence: CDR1 MNHNY, CDR2 SVGAGI (reference sequence). Trimming removed 7 bases at V and 4 bases at J, with 9 bases between. The CDR3 spells CASNREADTQYF. The CDR3 DNA is TGTGCCAGCAACAGGGAGGCAGATACGCAGTATTTT.

As for this clonotype: A much larger clone lies a single base off, so this may be a read error. The chain joins TRBV7-2 to TRBJ1-1; 7 nucleotides agree with TRBD1. CDR3 length: 14 residues. Trimming took 4 bases from V and 12 from J; bases not matched to a gene: 14. From germline, CDR1 is SGHTA and CDR2 FQGNSA. The CDR3 coding sequence is TGTGCCAGCAGCTCTACGACAGGGAGGGATTCCACTTTCTTT. Translated, it gives CASSSTTGRDSTFF. The full variable domain, its missing parts supplied by reference TRBV7-2 and TRBJ1-1, is GAGVSQSPSNKVTEKGKDVELRCDPISGHTALYWYRQSLGQGLEFLIYFQGNSAPDKSGLPSDRFSAERTGGSVSTLTIQRTQQEDSAVYLCASSSTTGRDSTFFGQGTRLTVV.

The genes are TRBV19 and TRBJ2-1; D is uncertain. Germline V lookup: CDR1 LNHDA, CDR2 SQIVND (reference sequence). Trimming took off 1 base at V and 7 bases at J, with 5 bases between the two ends. The CDR3 spans 12 residues. The CDR3 loop is CASSIGFNEQFF. Written as DNA, the CDR3 is TGTGCCAGTAGTATAGGGTTTAATGAGCAGTTCTTC. Looking up the rest from reference TRBV19 and TRBJ2-1 gives the full variable domain: DGGITQSPKYLFRKEGQNVTLSCEQNLNHDAMYWYRQDPGQGLRLIYYSQIVNDFQKGDIAEGYSVSREKKESFPLTVTSAQKNPTAFYLCASSIGFNEQFFGPGTRLTVL.

The chain employs TRBV7-9 and TRBJ2-7, with no clear D. CDR3 length: 13 residues. From germline, CDR1 is SEHNR and CDR2 FQNEAQ (reference sequence). Trimming removed 4 bases from V and 5 bases from J, with 12 bases in between. Here the CDR3 reads CASSSTHSDEQYF. The CDR3 DNA reads TGTGCCAGCAGCTCAACCCACAGCGACGAGCAGTACTTC.

This sequence joins TRBV7-6 and TRBJ2-5; D gene unclear. This CDR3 comprises 12 residues. Trimming shortened V by 3 bases and J by 4 bases, and 6 bases separated the two germline ends. Germline V lookup: CDR1 SGHVS, CDR2 FNYEAQ. The CDR3 DNA follows: TGTGCCAGCAGCTTCATAGGAGAGACCCAGTACTTC. Amino acid sequence: CASSFIGETQYF.

In its sample, this clonotype was seen a few times. The V gene is TRBV12-3 or TRBV12-4, the J gene TRBJ2-5; TRBD2 agrees at 9 bases. The CDR3 sequence is 16 residues long. Trimming cost V 1 base and J 5 bases; bases outside gene matches: 8. The chain's CDR3 is CASSLEPAGGPETQYF. CDR3 nucleotides: TGTGCCAGCAGTTTAGAACCGGCGGGGGGGCCGGAGACCCAGTACTTC.

This clonotype was counted at least ten times. CDR3 DNA: TGTGCCAGCAGGCCGGGGACCTCGGGGACTGAAGCTTTCTTT. This codes for CASRPGTSGTEAFF. The rearrangement links TRBV7-2 to TRBJ1-1, with D tentatively TRBD1 (5 bases). With 6 bases removed from V and 5 bases from J, the gap between germline ends came to 16 bases. CDR1 and CDR2 (germline): SGHTA, FQGNSA. This CDR3 has 14 amino acids.

The chain combines TRBV12-3 or TRBV12-4 with TRBJ2-5; D possibly corresponds to TRBD2 (6 bases). V was cut by 6 bases and J by 3 bases, with 17 bases left in between. The CDR3 is 15 residues long. The CDR3 spells CASRAGFRRKETQYF. CDR3 nucleotides: TGTGCCAGCAGGGCGGGATTCAGAAGGAAAGAGACCCAGTACTTC.

This clonotype was seen more than once but under ten times. The V and J genes are TRBV19 and TRBJ2-2; D is unresolved. Germline V gives CDR1 LNHDA, CDR2 SQIVND (reference sequence). Trimming left V 1 base short and J 3 bases short, with 3 bases between. CDR3 length equals 13 residues. This CDR3 reads CASSIVDTGELFF. As DNA, the CDR3 is TGTGCCAGTAGTATAGTTGACACCGGGGAGCTGTTTTTT.

The J gene is TRBJ2-7, the V gene TRBV4-1; unclear D gene. Germline CDR1 MGHRA, CDR2 YSYEKL. The CDR3 runs 14 residues. Trimming shortened V by 4 bases and J by 5 bases, and 15 bases separated the two germline ends. This CDR3 reads CASSPTDVDDEQYF. DNA of the CDR3: TGCGCCAGCAGCCCAACGGACGTGGATGACGAGCAGTACTTC.

This clonotype has only a few counts. This sequence joins TRBV4-1 and TRBJ2-7, with 11 bases aligning to TRBD2. Germline assignment: CDR1 MGHRA and CDR2 YSYEKL. V lost 4 bases, J lost 4 bases, and 12 bases stayed unmatched. The CDR3 sequence is 17 residues long. CDR3 amino acids: CASSLQPLAGGQYEQYF. CDR3 nucleotide sequence: TGCGCCAGCAGCCTGCAGCCATTAGCGGGGGGGCAGTACGAGCAGTACTTC.

The sample holds one count of this clonotype. The chain is built from TRBV6-6 and TRBJ2-7; 10 bases map to TRBD2. J was trimmed by 1 base and V by 6 bases; bases with no gene match: 9. This CDR3 is built from 16 residues. The germline gives CDR1 MNHNY, CDR2 SVGAGI (reference sequence). CDR3 amino acids: CASSPLLAGRSYEQYF. The DNA for the CDR3 is TGTGCCAGCAGCCCACTACTAGCGGGGCGATCCTACGAGCAGTACTTC.

J is TRBJ2-7 and V is TRBV3-1, with 9 bases identical to TRBD1. This CDR3 contains 15 residues. The J segment lost 3 bases and the V segment lost 2 bases, leaving 5 bases of the junction unmatched. CDR1 is LGHDT, CDR2 YNNKEL, per germline (reference sequence). The CDR3 region has the DNA TGTGCCAGCAGCCAACGCCCGGGACAGGGCTACGAGCAGTACTTC. Translated, it gives CASSQRPGQGYEQYF.